This passage covers 8 T cell receptor beta chains from one sample sequenced in a study of somatic mutations in cytotoxic T cells in rheumatoid arthritis. Measured with immunoSEQ multiplex PCR; TCRdb has only the in-frame clones, and not every one. Altogether some 29,000 clones are present, around 86% being singletons, with the ten largest covering more than 8%. What was sequenced was CD8+ T cells sorted from blood. These receptors were collected from an adult with rheumatoid arthritis.

The chain combines TRBV6-6 with TRBJ2-7; D gene ambiguous. The CDR3 totals 14 residues. V was cut by 10 bases and J by 2 bases, with 18 bases left in between. Germline-derived CDR1 and CDR2 are MNHNY and SVGAGI (reference sequence). In DNA, the CDR3 is TGTGCCACTCAGTCCATGACAAACACCTACGAGCAGTACTTC. Translation gives CATQSMTNTYEQYF.

This chain links TRBV4-1 with TRBJ2-2; possibly TRBD2 for D (5 bases). CDR3 length equals 16 residues. The V and J ends lost 0 bases and 0 bases respectively, with 8 bases between them. From germline, CDR1 is MGHRA and CDR2 YSYEKL. The CDR3 nucleotides are TGCGCCAGCAGCCAAGAAGATAGCGCGAACACCGGGGAGCTGTTTTTT. Translated, it gives CASSQEDSANTGELFF.

The V call is TRBV7-2, the J call TRBJ2-5; a possible D gene is TRBD1 (5 bases). The CDR3 covers 13 residues. The ends were cut back, 5 bases at V and 4 bases at J, with 11 bases in the middle. The germline V gene encodes CDR1 SGHTA and CDR2 FQGNSA. CDR3 nucleotide sequence: TGTGCCAGCAGCGGCAGGGTTGGAGAGACCCAGTACTTC. Amino acids: CASSGRVGETQYF.

This clone was counted a single time. The CDR3 protein is CATHNTGELFF. Written as DNA, the CDR3 is TGTGCCACCCACAACACCGGGGAGCTGTTTTTT. The rearrangement uses TRBV27 and TRBJ2-2; D gene ambiguous. CDR3 length: 11 amino acids. Trimming shortened V by 10 bases and J by 2 bases, and 5 bases separated the two germline ends. Germline V gene sequence: CDR1 MNHEY, CDR2 SMNVEV (reference sequence).

V is TRBV7-3 and J is TRBJ2-2, with 14 bases identical to TRBD2. The CDR3 runs 17 residues. J was trimmed by 4 bases and V by 5 bases; bases with no gene match: 6. Germline CDR1 reads SGHTA; CDR2 reads FQGTGA. CDR3 residues: CASSETSGRAGTGELFF. CDR3 coding DNA: TGTGCCAGCAGCGAGACTAGCGGGAGGGCTGGCACCGGGGAGCTGTTTTTT.

The J gene is TRBJ2-2, the V gene TRBV5-4; 8 nucleotides align to TRBD2. The germline CDR1 and CDR2 sequences are SGHNT and YYREEE (reference sequence). V gave up 4 bases and J gave up 3 bases; unmatched junction bases: 5. This CDR3 spans 15 amino acids. DNA for the CDR3: TGTGCCAGCAGCGCCACTAGCGGTTACACCGGGGAGCTGTTTTTT. This translates into CASSATSGYTGELFF.

The chain links TRBV5-8 to TRBJ1-2; tentatively, D is TRBD1 (5 bases). CDR3 size: 14 residues. From germline, CDR1 is SGHTS and CDR2 YDEGEE. Deletions cut 6 bases from V and 7 bases from J, with 19 bases between. CDR3 nucleotide sequence: TGTGCCAGCAACCCCCGGGGCGATTTCCGTGGCTACACCTTC. It yields the protein CASNPRGDFRGYTF.

The V call is TRBV9, the J call TRBJ1-6; 7 bases are shared with TRBD1. Germline CDR1 is SGDLS and CDR2 is YYNGEE. CDR3 length: 15 amino acids. After removal of 4 bases from V and 9 bases from J, the junction contained 10 bases not matched to a gene. The CDR3, as DNA: TGTGCCAGCAGCTCAGAGGGGGCAGGGAGTTCACCCCTCCACTTT. Its translation: CASSSEGAGSSPLHF.